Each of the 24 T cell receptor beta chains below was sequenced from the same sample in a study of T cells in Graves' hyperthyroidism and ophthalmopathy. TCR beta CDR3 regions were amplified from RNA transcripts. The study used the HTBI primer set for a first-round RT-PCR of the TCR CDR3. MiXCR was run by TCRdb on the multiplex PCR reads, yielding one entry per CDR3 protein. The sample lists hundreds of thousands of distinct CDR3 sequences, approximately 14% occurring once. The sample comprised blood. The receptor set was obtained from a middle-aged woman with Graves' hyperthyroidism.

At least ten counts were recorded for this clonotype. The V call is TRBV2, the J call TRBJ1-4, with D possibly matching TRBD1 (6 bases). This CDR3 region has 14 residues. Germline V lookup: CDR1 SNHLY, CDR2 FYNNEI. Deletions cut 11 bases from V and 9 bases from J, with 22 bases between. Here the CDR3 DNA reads TGTGCCCTAAAGGCGCAGGGGAGAAGCAAAAAACTGTTTTTT. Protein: CALKAQGRSKKLFF.

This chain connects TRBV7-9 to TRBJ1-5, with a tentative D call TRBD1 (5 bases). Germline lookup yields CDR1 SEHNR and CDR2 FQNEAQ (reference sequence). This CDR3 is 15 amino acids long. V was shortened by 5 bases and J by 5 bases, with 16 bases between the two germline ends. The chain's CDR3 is CASSPASGFDQPQHF. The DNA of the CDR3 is TGTGCCAGCAGCCCCGCGTCAGGGTTCGATCAGCCCCAGCATTTT.

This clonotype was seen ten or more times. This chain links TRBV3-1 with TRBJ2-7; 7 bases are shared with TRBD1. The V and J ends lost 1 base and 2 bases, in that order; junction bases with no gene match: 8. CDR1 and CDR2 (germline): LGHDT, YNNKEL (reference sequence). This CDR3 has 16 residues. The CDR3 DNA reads TGTGCCAGCAGCCAAGGAGCAAGGGGGCTCCCCTACGAGCAGTACTTC. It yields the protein CASSQGARGLPYEQYF.

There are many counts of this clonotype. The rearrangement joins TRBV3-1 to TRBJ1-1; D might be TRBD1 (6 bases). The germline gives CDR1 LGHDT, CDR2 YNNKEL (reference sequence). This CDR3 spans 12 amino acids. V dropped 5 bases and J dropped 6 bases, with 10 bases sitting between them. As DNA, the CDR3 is TGTGCCAGCAGCGACAGGAGGGCTGAAGCTTTCTTT. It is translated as CASSDRRAEAFF.

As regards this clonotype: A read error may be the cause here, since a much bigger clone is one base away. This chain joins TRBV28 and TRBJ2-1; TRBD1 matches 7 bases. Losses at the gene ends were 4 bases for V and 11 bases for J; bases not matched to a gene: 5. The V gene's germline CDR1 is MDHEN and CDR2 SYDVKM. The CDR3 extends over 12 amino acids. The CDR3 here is CASSSWTGQQFF. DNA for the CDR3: TGTGCCAGCAGTTCTTGGACAGGCCAGCAGTTCTTC.

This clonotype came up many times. The CDR3 DNA reads as TGTGCCAGCAGCTTAGGGCTAGCGGGTACCTCCTACGAGCAGTACTTC. Its translation is CASSLGLAGTSYEQYF. This chain joins TRBV11-2 and TRBJ2-7; 8 nucleotides agree with TRBD2. Germline CDR1 and CDR2: SGHAT and FQNNGV. The V segment lost 1 base and the J segment 0 bases; nucleotides outside the gene matches: 5. This CDR3 is built from 16 residues.

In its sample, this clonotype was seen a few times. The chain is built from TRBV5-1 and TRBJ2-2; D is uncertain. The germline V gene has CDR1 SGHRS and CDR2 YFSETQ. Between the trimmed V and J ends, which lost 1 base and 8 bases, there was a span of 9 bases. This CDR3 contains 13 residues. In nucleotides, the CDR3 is TGCGCCAGCAGCTTGTTCGAACCGGGGGAGCTGTTTTTT. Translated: CASSLFEPGELFF.

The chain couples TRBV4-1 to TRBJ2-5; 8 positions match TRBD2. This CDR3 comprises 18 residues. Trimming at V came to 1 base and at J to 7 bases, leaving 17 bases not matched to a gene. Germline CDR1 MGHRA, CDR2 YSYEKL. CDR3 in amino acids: CASSQAAIELAVRGTQYF. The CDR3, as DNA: TGCGCCAGCAGCCAAGCGGCTATAGAACTAGCGGTTCGGGGGACCCAGTACTTC.

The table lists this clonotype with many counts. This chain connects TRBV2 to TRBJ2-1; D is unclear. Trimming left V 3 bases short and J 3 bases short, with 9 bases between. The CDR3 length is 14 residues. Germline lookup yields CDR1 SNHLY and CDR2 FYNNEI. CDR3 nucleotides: TGTGCCAGCAGTGACGCAGGAGACTACAATGAGCAGTTCTTC. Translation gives CASSDAGDYNEQFF. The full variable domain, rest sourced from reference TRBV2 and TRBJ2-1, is EPEVTQTPSHQVTQMGQEVILRCVPISNHLYFYWYRQILGQKVEFLVSFYNNEISEKSEIFDDQFSVERPDGSNFTLKIRSTKLEDSAMYFCASSDAGDYNEQFFGPGTRLTVL.

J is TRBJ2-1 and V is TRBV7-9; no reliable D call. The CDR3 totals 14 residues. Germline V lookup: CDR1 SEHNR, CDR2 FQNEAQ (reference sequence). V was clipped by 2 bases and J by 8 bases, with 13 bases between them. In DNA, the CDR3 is TGTGCCAGCAGCTTATTTGAGTTACCAGATGAGCAGTTCTTC. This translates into CASSLFELPDEQFF.

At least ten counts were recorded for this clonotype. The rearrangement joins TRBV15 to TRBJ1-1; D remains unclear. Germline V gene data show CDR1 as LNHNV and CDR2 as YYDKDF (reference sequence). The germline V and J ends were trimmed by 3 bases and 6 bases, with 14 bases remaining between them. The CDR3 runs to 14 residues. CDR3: CATSSTTRAAEAFF. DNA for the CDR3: TGTGCCACCAGCAGTACTACAAGGGCCGCTGAAGCTTTCTTT. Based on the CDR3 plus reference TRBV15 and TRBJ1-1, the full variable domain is DAMVIQNPRYQVTQFGKPVTLSCSQTLNHNVMYWYQQKSSQAPKLLFHYYDKDFNNEADTPDNFQSRRPNTSFCFLDIRSPGLGDTAMYLCATSSTTRAAEAFFGQGTRLTVV.

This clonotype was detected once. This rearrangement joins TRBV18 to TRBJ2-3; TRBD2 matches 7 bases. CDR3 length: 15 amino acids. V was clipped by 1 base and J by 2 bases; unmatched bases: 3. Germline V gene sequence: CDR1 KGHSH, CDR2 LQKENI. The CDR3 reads CASSPRGGVTDTQYF. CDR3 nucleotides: TGTGCCAGCTCACCACGGGGGGGAGTCACAGATACGCAGTATTTT.

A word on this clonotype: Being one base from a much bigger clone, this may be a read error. The CDR3 sequence is CAGSVVRDSTQYF. CDR3 bases: TGTGCCGGCAGCGTAGTCAGGGATAGTACGCAGTATTTT. The V gene is TRBV9, the J gene TRBJ2-3; maybe TRBD1 (5 bases). This CDR3 comprises 13 residues. Per the germline V gene, CDR1 is SGDLS and CDR2 is YYNGEE.

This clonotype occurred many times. The DNA for the CDR3 is TGTGCCAGCAGTGTCATTGCTGATGGCGAGCAGTACTTC. Its translation is CASSVIADGEQYF. This chain connects TRBV2 to TRBJ2-7; no clear D. V lost 4 bases and J 6 bases, leaving 13 bases between the germline ends. Germline V lookup: CDR1 SNHLY, CDR2 FYNNEI. CDR3 size: 13 residues.

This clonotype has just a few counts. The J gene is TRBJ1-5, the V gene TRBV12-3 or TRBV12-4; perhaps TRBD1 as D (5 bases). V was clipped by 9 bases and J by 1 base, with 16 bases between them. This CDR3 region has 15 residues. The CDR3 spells CASSFSAGSNQPQHF. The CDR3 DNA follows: TGTGCCAGTTCATTCTCGGCAGGGAGCAATCAGCCCCAGCATTTT.

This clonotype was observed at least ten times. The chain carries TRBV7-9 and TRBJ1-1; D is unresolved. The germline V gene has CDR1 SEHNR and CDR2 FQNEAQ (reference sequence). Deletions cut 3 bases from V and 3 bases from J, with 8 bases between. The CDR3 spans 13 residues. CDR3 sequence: CASSFRKDTEAFF. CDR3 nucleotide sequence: TGTGCCAGCAGCTTCAGGAAAGACACTGAAGCTTTCTTT.

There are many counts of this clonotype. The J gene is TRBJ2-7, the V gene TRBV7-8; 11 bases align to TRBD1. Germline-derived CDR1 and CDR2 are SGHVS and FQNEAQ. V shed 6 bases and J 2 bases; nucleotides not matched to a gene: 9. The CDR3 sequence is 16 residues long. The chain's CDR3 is CASSITGQGETYEQYF. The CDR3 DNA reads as TGTGCCAGCAGTATTACGGGACAGGGGGAAACCTACGAGCAGTACTTC.

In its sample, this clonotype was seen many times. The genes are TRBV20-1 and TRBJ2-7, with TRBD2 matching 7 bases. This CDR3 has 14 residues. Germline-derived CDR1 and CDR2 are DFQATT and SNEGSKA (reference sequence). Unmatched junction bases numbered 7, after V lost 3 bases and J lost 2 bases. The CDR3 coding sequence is TGCAGTGCTAGTACCGGGACTACGGCCTACGAGCAGTACTTC. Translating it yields CSASTGTTAYEQYF.

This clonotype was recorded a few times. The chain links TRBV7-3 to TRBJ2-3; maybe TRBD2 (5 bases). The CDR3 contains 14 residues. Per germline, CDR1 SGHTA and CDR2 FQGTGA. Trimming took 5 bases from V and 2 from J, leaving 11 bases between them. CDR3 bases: TGTGCCAGCAGCCCCCAGCGGACCACAGATACGCAGTATTTT. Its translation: CASSPQRTTDTQYF.

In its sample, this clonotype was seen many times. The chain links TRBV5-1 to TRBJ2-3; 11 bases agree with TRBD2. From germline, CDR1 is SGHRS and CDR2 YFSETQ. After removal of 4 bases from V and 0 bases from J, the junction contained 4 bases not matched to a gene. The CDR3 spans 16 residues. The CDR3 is CASSVWTSGSTDTQYF. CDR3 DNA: TGCGCCAGCAGCGTCTGGACTAGCGGGAGCACAGATACGCAGTATTTT.

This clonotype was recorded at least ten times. The CDR3 DNA reads as TGCGCCAGCAGCTTTGGTAGCCTTGGAGAAACCTACGAGCAGTACTTC. It encodes CASSFGSLGETYEQYF. The chain employs TRBV5-1 and TRBJ2-7; D unclear. The CDR3 runs 16 residues. V lost 2 bases, J lost 2 bases, and 17 bases lay in between. CDR1 and CDR2 (germline): SGHRS, YFSETQ.

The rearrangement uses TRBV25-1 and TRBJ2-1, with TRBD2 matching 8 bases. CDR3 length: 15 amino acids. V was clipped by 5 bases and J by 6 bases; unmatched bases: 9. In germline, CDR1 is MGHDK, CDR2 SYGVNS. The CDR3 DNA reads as TGTGCCAGCAGTCAAGCGGGAGTCTTTATCAATGAGCAGTTCTTC. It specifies CASSQAGVFINEQFF. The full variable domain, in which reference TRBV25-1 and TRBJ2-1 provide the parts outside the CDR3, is EADIYQTPRYLVIGTGKKITLECSQTMGHDKMYWYQQDPGMELHLIHYSYGVNSTEKGDLSSESTVSRIRTEHFPLTLESARPSHTSQYLCASSQAGVFINEQFFGPGTRLTVL.

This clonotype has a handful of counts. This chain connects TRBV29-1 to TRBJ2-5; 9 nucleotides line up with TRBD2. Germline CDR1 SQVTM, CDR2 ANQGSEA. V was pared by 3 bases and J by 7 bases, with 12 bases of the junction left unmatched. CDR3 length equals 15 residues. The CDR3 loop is CSVDPSGTMLGTQYF. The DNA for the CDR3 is TGCAGCGTTGACCCTAGCGGGACGATGCTGGGGACCCAGTACTTC.

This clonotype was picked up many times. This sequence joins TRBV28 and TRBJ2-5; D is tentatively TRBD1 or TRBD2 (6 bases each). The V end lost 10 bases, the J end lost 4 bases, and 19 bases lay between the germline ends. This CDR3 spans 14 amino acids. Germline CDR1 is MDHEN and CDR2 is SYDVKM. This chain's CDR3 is CATLTRGLGETQYF. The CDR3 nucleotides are TGTGCCACCCTAACCCGGGGGCTTGGAGAGACCCAGTACTTC.